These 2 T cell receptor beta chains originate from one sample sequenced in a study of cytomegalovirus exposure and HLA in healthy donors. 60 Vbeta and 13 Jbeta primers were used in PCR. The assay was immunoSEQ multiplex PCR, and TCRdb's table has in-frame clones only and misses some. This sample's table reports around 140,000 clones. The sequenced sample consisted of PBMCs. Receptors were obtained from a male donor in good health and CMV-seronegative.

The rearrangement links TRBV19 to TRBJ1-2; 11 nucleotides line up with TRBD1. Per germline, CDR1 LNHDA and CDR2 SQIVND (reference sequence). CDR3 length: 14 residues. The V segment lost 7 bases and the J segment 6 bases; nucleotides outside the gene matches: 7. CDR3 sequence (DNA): TGTGCCAGTAATGCCGGGACAGGGGGGGATGGCTACACCTTC. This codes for CASNAGTGGDGYTF. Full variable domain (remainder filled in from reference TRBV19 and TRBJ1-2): DGGITQSPKYLFRKEGQNVTLSCEQNLNHDAMYWYRQDPGQGLRLIYYSQIVNDFQKGDIAEGYSVSREKKESFPLTVTSAQKNPTAFYLCASNAGTGGDGYTFGSGTRLTVV.

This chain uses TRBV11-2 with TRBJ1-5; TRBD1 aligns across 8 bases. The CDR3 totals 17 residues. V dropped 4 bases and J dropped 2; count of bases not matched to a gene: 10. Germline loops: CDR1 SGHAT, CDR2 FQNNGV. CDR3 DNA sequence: TGTGCCAGCAGCTCCTCTACAGGGGGGAGAGGCAATCAGCCCCAGCATTTT. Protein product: CASSSSTGGRGNQPQHF.